One sample yielded the 20 T cell receptor beta chains listed below, sequenced in a study of spatial heterogeneity in lung cancer. Study-level results: The number of expanded tumor alpha and beta chains correlated with mutation number.

Specified time point: sample taken at primary tumor resection. Their recognized antigens are unknown. TCRdb reprocessed the 5' RACE reads via MiXCR and lists one record per CDR3 protein. The repertoire has 12,000 or so distinct CDR3 sequences, approximately 4.6% of them found once; the top ten carry around 27%. The sample was lung tumor tissue, taken at surgery. Receptors were obtained from a male donor with early-stage non-small cell lung cancer.

This clonotype appeared many times. A library prepared for alpha chains yielded this beta chain as an off-target read; its size is of little meaning. The rearrangement joins TRBV11-2 to TRBJ2-2; D is undetermined. This CDR3 spans 13 amino acids. V was clipped by 0 bases and J by 7 bases, with 6 bases between them. Per germline, CDR1 SGHAT and CDR2 FQNNGV. Here the CDR3 reads CASSLEWVGELFF. DNA of the CDR3: TGTGCCAGCAGCTTAGAGTGGGTCGGGGAGCTGTTTTTT. The full variable domain, completed using reference TRBV11-2 and TRBJ2-2, is EAGVAQSPRYKIIEKRQSVAFWCNPISGHATLYWYQQILGQGPKLLIQFQNNGVVDDSQLPKDRFSAERLKGVDSTLKIQPAKLEDSAVYLCASSLEWVGELFFGEGSRLTVL.

This clonotype was observed at least ten times. The library was built for alpha chains, so this beta chain is an off-target read and its size means little. This chain links TRBV7-2 with TRBJ1-1; perhaps TRBD1 as D (5 bases). Trimming took 5 bases from V and 0 from J, leaving 16 bases between them. Germline loops: CDR1 SGHTA, CDR2 FQGNSA. The CDR3 length is 16 residues. DNA of the CDR3: TGTGCCAGCAGCCGCATGTCTGGGGGGTTGAACACTGAAGCTTTCTTT. The encoded protein is CASSRMSGGLNTEAFF.

Ten or more counts support this clonotype. The size of this beta chain means little, since it is a stray read in a library made for alpha chains. This chain links TRBV28 with TRBJ1-3; no clear D. Looked up from germline, CDR1 is MDHEN and CDR2 is SYDVKM. The V gene lost 5 bases and the J gene lost 4 bases, with 21 bases spanning the gap. There are 17 residues in the CDR3. The DNA for the CDR3 is TGTGCCAGCAGTCCCCTCCGGAGAGCTCTGGAAGGAAACACCATATATTTT. Translating gives CASSPLRRALEGNTIYF. Complete variable domain (other parts from reference TRBV28 and TRBJ1-3): DVKVTQSSRYLVKRTGEKVFLECVQDMDHENMFWYRQDPGLGLRLIYFSYDVKMKEKGDIPEGYSVSREKKERFSLILESASTNQTSMYLCASSPLRRALEGNTIYFGEGSWLTVV.

This clonotype was found many times. Being off target in a library aimed at alpha chains, this beta chain has a size of little meaning. The V gene is TRBV9, the J gene TRBJ2-7; D is unclear. The V gene's germline CDR1 is SGDLS and CDR2 YYNGEE. This CDR3 comprises 14 residues. V was cut by 2 bases and J by 4 bases, with 13 bases left in between. In DNA form, the CDR3 reads TGTGCCAGCAGCGTCGCGCCCACTTTATACGAGCAGTACTTC. Translation gives CASSVAPTLYEQYF.

This clonotype was seen many times. This beta chain turned up in a library designed for alpha chains; as an off-target read, its abundance says little. The V and J genes are TRBV7-2 and TRBJ1-4; TRBD1 aligns across 8 bases. The CDR3 covers 14 residues. Germline CDR1 and CDR2: SGHTA and FQGNSA. J gave up 6 bases and V 6 bases, and 6 bases lay outside the gene matches. The CDR3 spells CASSSRGRDEKLFF. The CDR3 DNA reads as TGTGCCAGCAGTTCCAGGGGGCGCGATGAAAAACTGTTTTTT.

About this clonotype: This beta chain turned up in a library designed for alpha chains; as an off-target read, its abundance says little. The chain couples TRBV5-1 to TRBJ2-3, with 7 bases that match TRBD1. Germline CDR1 is SGHRS and CDR2 is YFSETQ. The CDR3 consists of 13 residues. Trimming cost V 4 bases and J 3 bases; bases outside gene matches: 2. The CDR3 DNA follows: TGCGCCAGCAGCGACAGGGTGACAGATACGCAGTATTTT. Amino acids: CASSDRVTDTQYF.

This clonotype was counted at least ten times. Because the library targeted alpha chains, this beta chain is an off-target read whose size means little. The V call is TRBV6-5, the J call TRBJ1-1, with D hard to call. Germline V gene lookup returns CDR1 MNHEY and CDR2 SVGAGI. V was cut by 0 bases and J by 4 bases, with 9 bases left in between. The CDR3 length is 14 residues. The CDR3 is CASSYSRYGTEAFF. CDR3 DNA sequence: TGTGCCAGCAGTTACTCCCGATATGGCACTGAAGCTTTCTTT.

This clonotype has a count of ten or more. This beta chain is a stray sequence in a library constructed for alpha chains; its clone size is not meaningful. The rearrangement joins TRBV28 to TRBJ2-2; 9 nucleotides match TRBD2. The CDR3 length is 16 residues. CDR1 and CDR2 from the germline V gene are MDHEN and SYDVKM. The trim removed 5 bases at V and 7 bases at J, leaving 11 bases unmatched. The CDR3, as DNA: TGTGCCAGCAGTCTCGCCCGGGCTAGCGGGAACGGGGAGCTGTTTTTT. Translation gives CASSLARASGNGELFF.

In its sample, this clonotype was seen many times. The library was built for alpha chains, so this beta chain is an off-target read and its size means little. This chain links TRBV20-1 with TRBJ2-1, with D unresolved. Germline V CDR1 and CDR2: DFQATT, SNEGSKA (reference sequence). This CDR3 has 11 amino acids. The ends were cut back, 5 bases at V and 8 bases at J, with 10 bases in the middle. The CDR3 protein is CSAPPTHEQFF. The CDR3 DNA reads TGCAGTGCTCCCCCCACCCATGAGCAGTTCTTC.

This clonotype showed up many times. Because this beta chain is a stray read in a library intended to capture alpha chains, its abundance should not be given much weight. The rearrangement uses TRBV5-1 and TRBJ1-1; D call uncertain. Trimming took 0 bases from V and 1 from J, leaving 10 bases between them. Germline V gene data show CDR1 as SGHRS and CDR2 as YFSETQ. This CDR3 has 15 residues. The CDR3 here is CASSLEGLPNTEAFF. CDR3 sequence (DNA): TGCGCCAGCAGCTTGGAAGGACTTCCGAACACTGAAGCTTTCTTT.

For this clonotype: The library was built for alpha chains, so this beta chain is an off-target read and its size means little. The V gene is TRBV12-3 or TRBV12-4, the J gene TRBJ1-4; D is uncertain. V lost 3 bases and J lost 13, with 12 bases in between. This CDR3 comprises 12 residues. In DNA form, the CDR3 reads TGTGCCAGCAGTTTGCCAGGCCCGGGACTGTTTTTT. Translation: CASSLPGPGLFF.

A note on this clonotype: This beta chain is an off-target read within a library intended for alpha chains, so its frequency means little. The J gene is TRBJ2-1, the V gene TRBV12-3 or TRBV12-4; D is uncertain. This CDR3 is 12 amino acids long. Trimming left V 3 bases short and J 7 bases short, with 7 bases between. In nucleotides, the CDR3 is TGTGCCAGCAGTTTCTATCGGAATGAGCAGTTCTTC. It codes for CASSFYRNEQFF.

This clonotype occurred many times. This beta chain is an off-target read within a library intended for alpha chains, so its frequency means little. The V call is TRBV5-1, the J call TRBJ2-7; D might be TRBD2 (6 bases). This CDR3 region has 15 residues. Germline V lookup: CDR1 SGHRS, CDR2 YFSETQ. V dropped 0 bases and J dropped 0 bases, with 10 bases sitting between them. The CDR3 DNA reads TGCGCCAGCAGCTTGGGGGGCGGGAACTCCTACGAGCAGTACTTC. Translated, it gives CASSLGGGNSYEQYF.

This clonotype was observed a few times. Little can be read into the size of this beta chain, an off-target read in a library designed for alpha chains. The chain links TRBV4-2 to TRBJ2-3; 7 bases align to TRBD2. Germline V gene data show CDR1 as LGHNA and CDR2 as YNFKEQ. J was trimmed by 0 bases and V by 5 bases; bases with no gene match: 5. CDR3 size: 15 residues. DNA of the CDR3: TGTGCCAGCAGCTTCCAAGCGGGGAGCACAGATACGCAGTATTTT. This gives the protein CASSFQAGSTDTQYF.

Turning to this clonotype: This beta chain turned up in a library designed for alpha chains; as an off-target read, its abundance says little. The chain combines TRBV7-2 with TRBJ1-1; tentatively, D is TRBD1 (5 bases). The germline gives CDR1 SGHTA, CDR2 FQGNSA. With 5 bases removed from V and 1 base from J, the gap between germline ends came to 11 bases. The CDR3 is 14 amino acids. CDR3: CASSPRGANTEAFF. CDR3 DNA: TGTGCCAGCAGCCCCCGCGGGGCGAACACTGAAGCTTTCTTT.

This clonotype was picked up a small number of times. This may be a read error, as it is one base from a much larger clone. Because the library targeted alpha chains, this beta chain is an off-target read whose size means little. This sequence joins TRBV6-5 and TRBJ1-1; D is ambiguous. Trimming took 6 bases from V and 5 from J, leaving 19 bases between them. This CDR3 spans 15 amino acids. Germline V lookup: CDR1 MNHEY, CDR2 SVGAGI. The DNA for the CDR3 is TGTGCCAGCAGGAAACCGGAATCCGCGAATACTGAAGCTTTCTTT. Translated: CASRKPESANTEAFF.

At least ten counts were recorded for this clonotype. Found in a library prepared for alpha chains, this beta chain is an off-target read, and its abundance has little meaning. CDR3 in DNA: TGTGCCAGCACCCTTACCGGGGAAACTGGAAACACCATATATTTT. Translated, it gives CASTLTGETGNTIYF. The chain links TRBV6-6 to TRBJ1-3, with unresolved D. The CDR3 is 15 amino acids. The V gene lost 7 bases and the J gene lost 2 bases, with 15 bases spanning the gap. Germline-derived CDR1 and CDR2 are MNHNY and SVGAGI (reference sequence).

This clonotype came up many times. With the library built for alpha chains, this beta chain is off target and its frequency is not meaningful. The J gene is TRBJ1-4, the V gene TRBV10-2; a weak D match, TRBD1 (5 bases). Trimming took 6 bases from V and 8 from J, leaving 13 bases between them. The CDR3 consists of 13 residues. Germline V CDR1 and CDR2: WSHSY, SAAADI. The CDR3 sequence: CASREGAIEKLFF. The DNA of the CDR3 is TGCGCCAGCAGGGAAGGGGCTATCGAAAAACTGTTTTTT.

Details on this clonotype: A library made for alpha chains picked up this beta chain off target, so its size means little. The rearrangement uses TRBV5-5 and TRBJ1-4, with 8 nucleotides matching TRBD1. Germline-derived CDR1 and CDR2 are SGHKS and YYEKEE (reference sequence). The CDR3 is 15 residues long. Trimming took 0 bases from V and 8 from J; bases not matched to a gene: 6. CDR3: CASSLALSGGEKLFF. The DNA for the CDR3 is TGTGCCAGCAGCTTGGCCTTGTCAGGGGGCGAAAAACTGTTTTTT.

A note on this clonotype: This beta chain is a stray sequence in a library constructed for alpha chains; its clone size is not meaningful. The chain employs TRBV7-9 and TRBJ2-2; perhaps TRBD2 as D (6 bases). CDR3 size: 14 residues. CDR1 is SEHNR, CDR2 FQNEAQ, per germline (reference sequence). Trimming took off 3 bases at V and 7 bases at J, with 12 bases between the two ends. The CDR3 loop reads CASSFSGVGGELFF. The DNA of the CDR3 is TGTGCCAGCAGCTTTTCGGGGGTCGGCGGGGAGCTGTTTTTT.